This T cell receptor (beta chain) was identified in a study of cytomegalovirus exposure and HLA in healthy donors. At the level of the study: Among the approximately 380 donors who were genotyped, 70% to 90% fell in the genetic ancestry cluster that is associated with self-reported Caucasian donors.

Comments on this clone: Its antigen is not known.

The PCR was carried out with 60 Vbeta primers and 13 Jbeta primers. Profiling relied on immunoSEQ multiplex PCR, and the TCRdb table lists in-frame clones only, not all of them. The table shows about 150,000 clones, with about 71% occurring only once. Study-wide results and limits: In an earlier analysis, most TCR beta V segments were productive about 87% or about 30% of the time. In a later analysis, TCR association rates varied by HLA locus: DRB1 most, HLA-C fewest.

Germline CDR1 is SGHRS and CDR2 is YFSETQ. CDR3 length: 14 amino acids. V was trimmed by 5 bases and J by 1 base, leaving 9 bases between them. Sequenced sample: PBMCs. This receptor was obtained from a woman aged 60-75 years in good health and CMV-seropositive. This chain connects TRBV5-1 to TRBJ2-2, with TRBD1 as a possible D gene (5 bases). CDR3 in amino acids: CASRWGGNTGELFF. The CDR3 DNA reads TGCGCCAGCAGGTGGGGCGGGAACACCGGGGAGCTGTTTTTT.